The 24 T cell receptor beta chains below all came from one sample that was sequenced in a study of identical twins. TCRdb independently ran MiXCR on the 5' RACE reads; one entry per CDR3 protein. The table lists some 570,000 distinct CDR3 sequences, around 22% of them singletons, with about 0.5% in the top ten. These data also formed part of another study, on yellow fever vaccine responses in identical twins.

The source material was CD4+ T cells sorted from blood. These receptors were collected from a woman aged 18-29 years in good health.

This clonotype was observed a few times. The chain recombines TRBV20-1 with TRBJ2-7, with TRBD2 matching 8 bases. Per germline, CDR1 DFQATT and CDR2 SNEGSKA (reference sequence). V was clipped by 3 bases and J by 7 bases; unmatched bases: 14. The CDR3 length is 15 residues. The CDR3 reads CSASGSGGGRSEQYV. Written as DNA, the CDR3 is TGCAGTGCTAGTGGATCCGGGGGGGGAAGGAGTGAGCAGTACGTC.

A few counts support this clonotype. The J gene is TRBJ2-3, the V gene TRBV12-3 or TRBV12-4; TRBD2 aligns across 14 bases. The trim removed 4 bases at V and 9 bases at J, leaving 6 bases unmatched. The CDR3 covers 15 residues. Here the CDR3 reads CASSSTSGRAGTQYF. The CDR3 bases are TGTGCCAGCAGTTCGACTAGCGGGAGGGCCGGCACGCAGTATTTT.

This CDR3 is CASAGLENEQFF. DNA of the CDR3: TGTGCCAGCGCGGGATTAGAAAATGAGCAGTTCTTC. The chain uses TRBV2 and TRBJ2-1, with D possibly being TRBD2 (6 bases). V shed 8 bases and J shed 7 bases, with 12 bases lying between them. Germline CDR1 SNHLY, CDR2 FYNNEI. The CDR3 extends over 12 amino acids.

J is TRBJ2-1 and V is TRBV24-1, with D unclear. Trimming took 4 bases from V and 10 from J, leaving 10 bases between them. This CDR3 region has 12 residues. Germline V lookup: CDR1 KGHDR, CDR2 SFDVKD. CDR3 in DNA: TGTGCCACCAGTGACCGCCGAGACGAGCAGTTCTTC. This gives the protein CATSDRRDEQFF.

This clonotype was detected a few times. The chain links TRBV5-1 to TRBJ2-3; 8 bases agree with TRBD2. The germline gives CDR1 SGHRS, CDR2 YFSETQ. Losses at the gene ends were 0 bases for V and 2 bases for J; bases not matched to a gene: 5. The CDR3 has 16 residues. The CDR3 region is CASSLVVAGTTDTQYF. For the CDR3, the DNA is TGCGCCAGCAGCTTGGTGGTAGCGGGGACCACAGATACGCAGTATTTT.

The rearrangement links TRBV6-4 to TRBJ2-3; D is perhaps TRBD2 (6 bases). Trimming shortened V by 5 bases and J by 2 bases, and 8 bases separated the two germline ends. Germline V gene data show CDR1 as MRHNA and CDR2 as SNTAGT. The CDR3 is made up of 13 amino acids. CDR3 DNA: TGTGCCAGCAGTCGGGAGTTCACAGATACGCAGTATTTT. As protein: CASSREFTDTQYF.

This clonotype has more than one count but fewer than ten. This chain links TRBV20-1 with TRBJ2-2; 11 nucleotides align to TRBD2. Unmatched junction bases numbered 3, after V lost 4 bases and J lost 5 bases. The CDR3 sequence is 14 residues long. Germline V CDR1 and CDR2: DFQATT, SNEGSKA (reference sequence). The CDR3 nucleotides are TGCAGTGCTATAAGGACTAGCGGGACCGGGGAGCTGTTTTTT. Translating it yields CSAIRTSGTGELFF.

The chain links TRBV19 to TRBJ2-1, with a weak D call TRBD2 (6 bases). Trimming stripped 3 bases from V and 2 bases from J, with 11 bases between. The CDR3 covers 15 residues. Germline assignment: CDR1 LNHDA and CDR2 SQIVND (reference sequence). DNA of the CDR3: TGTGCCAGTAGTATCTGGGGGGTCACCTACAATGAGCAGTTCTTC. Protein product: CASSIWGVTYNEQFF.

This clonotype occurred a few times. The V and J genes are TRBV4-2 and TRBJ2-3; the match to TRBD2 covers 10 bases. There are 18 residues in the CDR3. Germline CDR1 and CDR2: LGHNA and YNFKEQ. The junction had 12 bases not matched to a gene; V was cut back by 0 bases and J by 6 bases. CDR3 sequence (DNA): TGTGCCAGCAGCCAAGATACAGCTAGCGGGGGCCCCTTGGATACGCAGTATTTT. This codes for CASSQDTASGGPLDTQYF.

This chain uses TRBV15 with TRBJ2-5; 8 bases line up with TRBD2. Trimming at V came to 2 bases and at J to 4 bases, leaving 9 bases not matched to a gene. Germline-derived CDR1 and CDR2 are LNHNV and YYDKDF (reference sequence). CDR3 length: 16 residues. The CDR3 is CATSRSPGLVTETQYF. The CDR3 DNA reads TGTGCCACCAGCAGATCCCCGGGACTAGTCACAGAGACCCAGTACTTC.

The chain recombines TRBV29-1 with TRBJ2-1; possibly TRBD1 for D (6 bases). This CDR3 has 12 residues. Germline assignment: CDR1 SQVTM and CDR2 ANQGSEA. Trimming cost V 7 bases and J 9 bases, with 16 bases left between them. In nucleotides, the CDR3 is TGCAGCGCTGGACAGATGGGGACTGAGCAGTTCTTC. Translating gives CSAGQMGTEQFF.

The CDR3 region is CASSVEGSSSGNTIYF. CDR3 DNA: TGTGCCAGCAGCGTAGAAGGGTCTAGCTCTGGAAACACCATATATTTT. The rearrangement links TRBV9 to TRBJ1-3; D gene ambiguous. The CDR3 is 16 residues long. The germline V gene encodes CDR1 SGDLS and CDR2 YYNGEE. V was trimmed by 0 bases and J by 0 bases, leaving 10 bases between them.

The chain carries TRBV6-1 and TRBJ1-1, with 8 nucleotides matching TRBD1. This CDR3 is built from 14 residues. Germline values: CDR1 MNHNS, CDR2 SASEGT. V lost 7 bases, J lost 4 bases, and 8 bases stayed unmatched. CDR3 loop: CASTVKQGVTEAFF. The CDR3 DNA follows: TGTGCCAGCACCGTCAAACAGGGGGTCACTGAAGCTTTCTTT.

This chain uses TRBV29-1 with TRBJ2-7; D unclear. CDR3 length: 12 amino acids. CDR1 is SQVTM and CDR2 is ANQGSEA in the germline V gene. The ends were cut back, 0 bases at V and 3 bases at J, with 6 bases in the middle. CDR3 in DNA: TGCAGCGTTGAAGATTCAGGCTACGAGCAGTACGTC. Its translation: CSVEDSGYEQYV.

V is TRBV19 and J is TRBJ2-7; no reliable D call. Germline V gene data show CDR1 as LNHDA and CDR2 as SQIVND (reference sequence). The CDR3 is 17 amino acids. Trimming removed 1 base from V and 3 bases from J, with 19 bases in between. As DNA, the CDR3 is TGTGCCAGTAGTATAGTGGGTGGCCAACCTTCCCTCTACGAGCAGTACTTC. It translates to CASSIVGGQPSLYEQYF.

The chain recombines TRBV11-2 with TRBJ1-6; tentative D call: TRBD1 (6 bases). Trimming left V 0 bases short and J 13 bases short, with 10 bases between. The V gene's germline CDR1 is SGHAT and CDR2 FQNNGV. This CDR3 comprises 13 residues. The CDR3 DNA follows: TGTGCCAGCAGCTTAGACAGGGGTAGTCCCCTCCACTTT. This sequence encodes CASSLDRGSPLHF.

V gene TRBV29-1 combines with J gene TRBJ2-3, with D possibly matching TRBD1 (6 bases). CDR1 is SQVTM, CDR2 ANQGSEA, per germline. CDR3 length equals 18 residues. The ends were cut back, 1 base at V and 2 bases at J, with 22 bases in the middle. This chain's CDR3 is CSVEARTNRVWSTDTQYF. The CDR3, as DNA: TGCAGCGTTGAAGCACGGACCAACAGGGTATGGTCCACAGATACGCAGTATTTT.

This clonotype was recorded a few times. The chain employs TRBV15 and TRBJ2-5, with D maybe TRBD1 (6 bases). This CDR3 has 15 amino acids. The V gene's germline CDR1 is LNHNV and CDR2 YYDKDF (reference sequence). The V end lost 2 bases, the J end lost 2 bases, and 12 bases lay between the germline ends. Written as DNA, the CDR3 is TGTGCCACCAGCAGAAGACAGGATATACAAGAGACCCAGTACTTC. This gives the protein CATSRRQDIQETQYF.

This clonotype was observed a handful of times. This chain links TRBV2 with TRBJ1-1, with TRBD1 identical over 8 bases. Germline V gives CDR1 SNHLY, CDR2 FYNNEI. The CDR3 spans 14 residues. After removal of 2 bases from V and 3 bases from J, the junction contained 2 bases not matched to a gene. As DNA, the CDR3 is TGTGCCAGCAGTGAAACACAGGGGGACACTGAAGCTTTCTTT. It yields the protein CASSETQGDTEAFF. The full variable domain, its missing parts supplied by reference TRBV2 and TRBJ1-1, is EPEVTQTPSHQVTQMGQEVILRCVPISNHLYFYWYRQILGQKVEFLVSFYNNEISEKSEIFDDQFSVERPDGSNFTLKIRSTKLEDSAMYFCASSETQGDTEAFFGQGTRLTVV.

The rearrangement uses TRBV25-1 and TRBJ2-1; no clear D gene. The germline gives CDR1 MGHDK, CDR2 SYGVNS. Between the trimmed V and J ends, which lost 4 bases and 10 bases, there was a span of 14 bases. The CDR3 has 13 amino acids. For the CDR3, the DNA is TGTGCCAGCAGTGTATCACTTGGGTACGAGCAGTTCTTC. Amino acids: CASSVSLGYEQFF.

This clonotype occurred a few times. The rearrangement uses TRBV12-3 or TRBV12-4 and TRBJ2-7; no clear D. Trimming shortened V by 0 bases and J by 6 bases, and 9 bases separated the two germline ends. The CDR3 runs 13 residues. As DNA, the CDR3 is TGTGCCAGCAGTTTAGCAGGAGTTTCCGAGCAGTACTTC. Translated: CASSLAGVSEQYF.

The V gene is TRBV7-9, the J gene TRBJ1-3; D is unresolved. V lost 9 bases and J 6 bases, leaving 24 bases between the germline ends. CDR1 is SEHNR, CDR2 FQNEAQ, per germline (reference sequence). The CDR3 contains 16 residues. The CDR3 DNA follows: TGTGCCAGTCAGCTTAATAAGGATACAGACTCAAACACCATATATTTT. Translated: CASQLNKDTDSNTIYF.

Only a few counts were recorded for this clonotype. The CDR3 DNA sequence: TGTGCCAGCAGTTCTGCGGGGGGCGGTAATCAGCCCCAGCATTTT. It is translated as CASSSAGGGNQPQHF. This chain uses TRBV28 with TRBJ1-5, with a weak D call TRBD1 (6 bases). The CDR3 length is 15 residues. Germline values: CDR1 MDHEN, CDR2 SYDVKM. V dropped 4 bases and J dropped 4 bases, with 14 bases sitting between them.

The chain joins TRBV20-1 to TRBJ1-5, with a tentative D call TRBD1 (6 bases). The CDR3 totals 15 residues. Germline V lookup: CDR1 DFQATT, CDR2 SNEGSKA (reference sequence). V lost 5 bases and J lost 1, with 15 bases in between. CDR3 amino acids: CSAGRGGVSNQPQHF. The CDR3 DNA is TGCAGTGCTGGACGAGGGGGTGTCAGCAATCAGCCCCAGCATTTT.